This TCR beta chain was captured in a study of blood T cell repertoires in COVID-19. The overall study: Collection of acute and convalescent COVID-19 samples took place in the United States, Italy and Spain. PBMCs, B-cell-depleted T cells, or T cells were the source of the cDNA or gDNA that made up the material.

Germline CDR1 and CDR2: LNHDA and SQIVND (reference sequence). Trimming shortened V by 3 bases and J by 3 bases, and 8 bases separated the two germline ends. The CDR3 is 14 residues long. Study processing details: Estimates of nucleated cell counts were drawn from the amplification of reference gene primers. The protocol was immunoSEQ multiplex PCR, while the TCRdb copy is restricted to in-frame clones and leaves out a portion. V and J calls and clone size follow that table, whereas D and trimming were derived from the DNA. Here the sample spans roughly 100,000 clones, 87% being singletons. The chain joins TRBV19 to TRBJ2-2; D is unresolved. The specimen was peripheral blood. The receptor's source is a human donor in a cohort sampled during active COVID-19. The CDR3 region has the DNA TGTGCCAGTAGTATGGAGTATGACACCGGGGAGCTGTTTTTT. Translating it yields CASSMEYDTGELFF.